This TCR beta chain was retrieved from a study of OX40 agonist ivuxolimab in advanced cancers. The CDR3 has 13 amino acids. V lost 7 bases, J lost 0 bases, and 12 bases lay in between. In germline, CDR1 is GTSNPN, CDR2 SVGIG (reference sequence). This clone was seen a single time. TCRdb keeps only in-frame clones here, not all; method: immunoSEQ multiplex PCR. The repertoire holds approximately 45,000 clones, 90% to 95% seen once, with approximately 11% in the top ten. Sequencing was performed on CD4+ or CD8+ T cells sorted from blood, taken in a trial of the OX40 agonist ivuxolimab. The chain carries TRBV30 and TRBJ2-5; D might be TRBD1 (6 bases). The clonotype originates from an adult with an advanced solid tumor such as melanoma, head and neck, liver or kidney cancer. The CDR3 DNA reads as TGTGCCTCTAAAACAGGGTACCAAGAGACCCAGTACTTC. This gives the protein CASKTGYQETQYF.